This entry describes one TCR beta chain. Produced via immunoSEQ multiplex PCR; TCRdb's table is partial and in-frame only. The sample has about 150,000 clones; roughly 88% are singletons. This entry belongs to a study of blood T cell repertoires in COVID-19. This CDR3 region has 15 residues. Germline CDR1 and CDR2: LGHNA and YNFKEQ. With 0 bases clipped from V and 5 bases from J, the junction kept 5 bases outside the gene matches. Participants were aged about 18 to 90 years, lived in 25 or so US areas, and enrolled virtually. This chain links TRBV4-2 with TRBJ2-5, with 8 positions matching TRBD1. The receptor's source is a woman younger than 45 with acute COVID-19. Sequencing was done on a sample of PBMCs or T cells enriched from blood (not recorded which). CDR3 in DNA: TGTGCCAGCAGCCAAGATCAGGGGGCGGGGGAGACCCAGTACTTC. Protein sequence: CASSQDQGAGETQYF.